This passage covers 9 T cell receptor beta chains from one sample sequenced in a study of blood T cell repertoires in COVID-19. TCRdb keeps only in-frame clones here, not all; method: immunoSEQ multiplex PCR. Seen here are roughly 65,000 clones, approximately 78% observed once, and the top ten hold about a sixth. Sequencing was performed on peripheral blood. The receptors here all came from a man older than 75 with acute or convalescent COVID-19.

The rearrangement joins TRBV30 to TRBJ1-1; D remains ambiguous. With 5 bases removed from V and 5 bases from J, the gap between germline ends came to 6 bases. This CDR3 contains 10 residues. The germline V gene encodes CDR1 GTSNPN and CDR2 SVGIG (reference sequence). The CDR3 nucleotides read TGTGCCTGGTCTCGGACTGAAGCTTTCTTT. Its protein is CAWSRTEAFF.

The V and J genes are TRBV6-6 and TRBJ2-7; 9 bases match TRBD1. The CDR3 runs 14 residues. The germline V gene encodes CDR1 MNHNY and CDR2 SVGAGI (reference sequence). J was trimmed by 2 bases and V by 2 bases; bases with no gene match: 1. The CDR3 sequence is CASSYGTGTYEQYF. The CDR3, as DNA: TGTGCCAGCAGTTACGGGACAGGGACCTACGAGCAGTACTTC.

The rearrangement links TRBV6-6 to TRBJ1-1; D is possibly TRBD1 (5 bases). This CDR3 has 13 residues. CDR1 and CDR2 (germline): MNHNY, SVGAGI (reference sequence). Trimming pared 6 bases from V and 1 base from J, leaving 9 bases between. CDR3 sequence reads: CASSRVENTEAFF. The CDR3 DNA follows: TGTGCCAGCAGCAGGGTAGAGAACACTGAAGCTTTCTTT.

The chain has TRBV28 and TRBJ1-4, with TRBD1 as a possible D gene (6 bases). The CDR3 spans 15 residues. Germline CDR1 MDHEN, CDR2 SYDVKM. V lost 8 bases, J lost 7 bases, and 20 bases lay in between. The CDR3 coding sequence is TGTGCCAGCGGACAGATGACAGAGGAAGTTGAAAAACTGTTTTTT. Protein sequence: CASGQMTEEVEKLFF.

V and J are TRBV2 and TRBJ1-5; 7 bases line up with TRBD1. V shed 7 bases and J 2 bases; nucleotides not matched to a gene: 8. The germline CDR1 and CDR2 sequences are SNHLY and FYNNEI. This CDR3 spans 15 amino acids. CDR3 loop: CASTPGQRGNQPQHF. In DNA form, the CDR3 reads TGTGCCAGCACACCGGGACAGAGAGGCAATCAGCCCCAGCATTTT.

This clone has a single count. The chain recombines TRBV19 with TRBJ2-1, with D possibly TRBD2 on 5 matching bases. This CDR3 contains 14 residues. V lost 0 bases and J 9 bases, leaving 12 bases between the germline ends. Germline V gene sequence: CDR1 LNHDA, CDR2 SQIVND (reference sequence). CDR3 residues: CASSIDLRVPEQFF. The CDR3 coding sequence is TGTGCCAGTAGTATAGATCTGAGGGTGCCTGAGCAGTTCTTC. The entire variable domain, with the rest obtained from reference TRBV19 and TRBJ2-1, is as follows: DGGITQSPKYLFRKEGQNVTLSCEQNLNHDAMYWYRQDPGQGLRLIYYSQIVNDFQKGDIAEGYSVSREKKESFPLTVTSAQKNPTAFYLCASSIDLRVPEQFFGPGTRLTVL.

The V call is TRBV5-6, the J call TRBJ1-6, with TRBD1 identical over 12 bases. The CDR3 spans 18 residues. Unmatched junction bases numbered 10, after V lost 2 bases and J lost 7 bases. Germline V gene sequence: CDR1 SGHDT, CDR2 YYEEEE. This CDR3 reads CASSFRDRGLVYNSPLHF. The CDR3 DNA follows: TGTGCCAGCAGCTTTAGGGACAGGGGGCTTGTGTACAATTCACCCCTCCACTTT.

V is TRBV7-2 and J is TRBJ2-4; D may be TRBD1 (5 bases). CDR3 length: 12 residues. The germline gives CDR1 SGHTA, CDR2 FQGNSA. V dropped 5 bases and J dropped 6 bases, with 8 bases sitting between them. CDR3: CASSRTGNIQYF. Written as DNA, the CDR3 is TGTGCCAGCAGCCGCACAGGAAACATTCAGTACTTC.

The chain carries TRBV7-9 and TRBJ1-1; D not resolved. This CDR3 is built from 12 residues. Trimming stripped 5 bases from V and 4 bases from J, with 8 bases between. Germline loops: CDR1 SEHNR, CDR2 FQNEAQ (reference sequence). The CDR3 is CASSTPSTEAFF. For the CDR3, the DNA is TGTGCCAGCAGCACGCCCAGCACTGAAGCTTTCTTT.